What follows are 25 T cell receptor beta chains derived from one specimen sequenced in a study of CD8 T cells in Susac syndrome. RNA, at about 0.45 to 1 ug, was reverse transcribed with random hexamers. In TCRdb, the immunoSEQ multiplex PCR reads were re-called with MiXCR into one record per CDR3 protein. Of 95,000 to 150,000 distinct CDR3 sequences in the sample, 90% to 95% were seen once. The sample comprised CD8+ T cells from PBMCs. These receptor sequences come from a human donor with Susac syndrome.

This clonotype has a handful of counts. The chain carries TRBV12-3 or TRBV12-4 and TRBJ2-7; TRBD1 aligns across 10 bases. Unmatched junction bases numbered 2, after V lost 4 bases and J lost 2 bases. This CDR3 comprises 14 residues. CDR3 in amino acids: CASSSGTGAYEQYF. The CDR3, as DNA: TGTGCCAGCAGTTCCGGGACAGGGGCCTACGAGCAGTACTTC.

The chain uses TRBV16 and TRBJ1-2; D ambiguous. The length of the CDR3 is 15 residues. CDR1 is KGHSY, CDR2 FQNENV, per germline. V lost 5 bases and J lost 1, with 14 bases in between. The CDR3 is CASSEVQLFNYGYTF. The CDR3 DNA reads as TGTGCCAGCAGCGAGGTACAGCTATTTAACTATGGCTACACCTTC.

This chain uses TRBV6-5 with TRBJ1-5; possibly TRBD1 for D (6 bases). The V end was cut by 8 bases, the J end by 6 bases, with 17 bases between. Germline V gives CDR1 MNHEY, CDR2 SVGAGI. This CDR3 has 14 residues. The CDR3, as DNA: TGTGCCAGCGGCTTTACAGGGACGGGTCAGCCCCAGCATTTT. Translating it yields CASGFTGTGQPQHF.

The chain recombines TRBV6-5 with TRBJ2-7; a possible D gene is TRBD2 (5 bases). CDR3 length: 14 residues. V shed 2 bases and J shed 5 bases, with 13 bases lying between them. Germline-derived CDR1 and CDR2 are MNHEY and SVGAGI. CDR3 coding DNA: TGTGCCAGCAGTTACGGCGGGCTAGCCCACGAGCAGTACTTC. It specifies CASSYGGLAHEQYF.

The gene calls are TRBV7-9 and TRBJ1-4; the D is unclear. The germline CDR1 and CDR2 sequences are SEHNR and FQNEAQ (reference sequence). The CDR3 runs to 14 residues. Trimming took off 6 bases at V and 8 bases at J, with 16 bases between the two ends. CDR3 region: CASSFTVVKEKLFF. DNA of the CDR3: TGTGCCAGCAGTTTTACGGTCGTCAAGGAAAAACTGTTTTTT.

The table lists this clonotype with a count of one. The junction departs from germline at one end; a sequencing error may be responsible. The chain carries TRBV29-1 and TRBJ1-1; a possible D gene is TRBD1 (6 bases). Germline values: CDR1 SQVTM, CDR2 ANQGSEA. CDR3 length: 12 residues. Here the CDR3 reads CSGERGLPEAFF. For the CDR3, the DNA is TGCAGCGGTGAAAGGGGGTTGCCTGAAGCTTTCTTT. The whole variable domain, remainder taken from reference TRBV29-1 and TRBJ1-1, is SAVISQKPSRDICQRGTSLTIQCQVDSQVTMMFWYRQQPGQSLTLIATANQGSEATYESGFVIDKFPISRPNLTFSTLTVSNMSPEDSSIYLCSGERGLPEAFFGQGTRLTVV.

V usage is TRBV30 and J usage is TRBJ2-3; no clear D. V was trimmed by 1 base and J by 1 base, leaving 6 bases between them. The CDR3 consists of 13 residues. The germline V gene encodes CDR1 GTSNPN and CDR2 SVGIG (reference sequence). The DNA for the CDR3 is TGTGCCTGGAGTGGCACGGGCACAGATACGCAGTATTTT. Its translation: CAWSGTGTDTQYF. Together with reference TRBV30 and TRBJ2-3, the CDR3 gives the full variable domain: SQTIHQWPATLVQPVGSPLSLECTVEGTSNPNLYWYRQAAGRGLQLLFYSVGIGQISSEVPQNLSASRPQDRQFILSSKKLLLSDSGFYLCAWSGTGTDTQYFGPGTRLTVL.

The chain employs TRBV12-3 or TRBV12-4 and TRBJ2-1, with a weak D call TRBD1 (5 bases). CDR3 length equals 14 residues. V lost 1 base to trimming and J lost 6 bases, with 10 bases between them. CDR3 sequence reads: CASSLVRRVNEQFF. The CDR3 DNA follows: TGTGCCAGCAGTTTAGTACGCAGGGTCAATGAGCAGTTCTTC.

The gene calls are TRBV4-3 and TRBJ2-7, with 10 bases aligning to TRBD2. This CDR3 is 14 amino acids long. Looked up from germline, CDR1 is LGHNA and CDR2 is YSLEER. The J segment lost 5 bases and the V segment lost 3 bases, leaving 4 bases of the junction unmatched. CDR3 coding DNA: TGCGCCAGCAGCCAGTCACTAGCGGGGAACGAGCAGTACTTC. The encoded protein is CASSQSLAGNEQYF.

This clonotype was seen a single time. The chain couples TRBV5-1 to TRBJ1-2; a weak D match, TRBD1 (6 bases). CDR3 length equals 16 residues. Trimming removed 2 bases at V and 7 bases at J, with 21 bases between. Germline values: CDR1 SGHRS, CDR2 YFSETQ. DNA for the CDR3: TGCGCCAGCAGCTTAGTCCACAGGGACGGTTCAAGTGGCTACACCTTC. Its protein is CASSLVHRDGSSGYTF.

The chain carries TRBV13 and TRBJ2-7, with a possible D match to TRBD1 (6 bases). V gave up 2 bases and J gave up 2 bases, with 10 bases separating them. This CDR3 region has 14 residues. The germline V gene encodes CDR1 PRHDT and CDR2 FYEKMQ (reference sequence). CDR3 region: CASSLPGAPYEQYF. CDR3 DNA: TGTGCCAGCAGCTTACCAGGGGCGCCCTACGAGCAGTACTTC.

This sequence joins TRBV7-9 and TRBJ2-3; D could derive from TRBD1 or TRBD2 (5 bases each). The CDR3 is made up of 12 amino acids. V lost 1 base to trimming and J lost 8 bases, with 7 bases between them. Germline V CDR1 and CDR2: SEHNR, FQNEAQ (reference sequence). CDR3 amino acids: CASSLGDATQYF. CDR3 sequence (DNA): TGTGCCAGCAGCTTAGGGGACGCTACGCAGTATTTT. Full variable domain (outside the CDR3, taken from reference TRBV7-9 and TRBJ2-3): DTGVSQNPRHKITKRGQNVTFRCDPISEHNRLYWYRQTLGQGPEFLTYFQNEAQLEKSRLLSDRFSAERPKGSFSTLEIQRTEQGDSAMYLCASSLGDATQYFGPGTRLTVL.

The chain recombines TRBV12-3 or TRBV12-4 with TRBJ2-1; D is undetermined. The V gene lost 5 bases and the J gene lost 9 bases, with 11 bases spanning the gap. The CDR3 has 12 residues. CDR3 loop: CASSLSRFEQFF. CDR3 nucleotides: TGTGCCAGCAGTCTTAGTCGTTTTGAGCAGTTCTTC.

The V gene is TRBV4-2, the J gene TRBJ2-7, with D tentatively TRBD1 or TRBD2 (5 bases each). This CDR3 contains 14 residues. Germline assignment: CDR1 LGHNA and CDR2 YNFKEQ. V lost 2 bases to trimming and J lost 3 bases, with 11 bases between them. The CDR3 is CASSQFRGGYEQYF. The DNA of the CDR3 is TGTGCCAGCAGCCAATTTCGGGGCGGCTACGAGCAGTACTTC.

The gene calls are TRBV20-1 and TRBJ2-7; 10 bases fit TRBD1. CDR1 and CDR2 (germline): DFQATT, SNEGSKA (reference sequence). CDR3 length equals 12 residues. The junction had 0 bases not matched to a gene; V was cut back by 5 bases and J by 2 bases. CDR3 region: CSAGTGAYEQYF. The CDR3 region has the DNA TGCAGTGCTGGGACAGGGGCCTACGAGCAGTACTTC.

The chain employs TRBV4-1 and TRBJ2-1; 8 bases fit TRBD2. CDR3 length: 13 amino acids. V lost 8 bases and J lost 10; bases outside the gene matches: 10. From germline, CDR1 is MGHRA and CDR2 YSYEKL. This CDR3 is CASQTIRGGEQFF. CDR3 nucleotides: TGCGCCAGCCAAACGATTCGGGGGGGGGAGCAGTTCTTC.

The CDR3 DNA follows: TGTGCCAGCAGCTTTCCGACCGCCGGGACAGCAAATGAAAAACTGTTTTTT. Amino acid sequence: CASSFPTAGTANEKLFF. This chain connects TRBV5-7 to TRBJ1-4, with TRBD1 matching 7 bases. Being an ORF, TRBV5-7 has a function that is uncertain. Trimming at V came to 2 bases and at J to 5 bases, leaving 12 bases not matched to a gene. The CDR3 has 17 residues.

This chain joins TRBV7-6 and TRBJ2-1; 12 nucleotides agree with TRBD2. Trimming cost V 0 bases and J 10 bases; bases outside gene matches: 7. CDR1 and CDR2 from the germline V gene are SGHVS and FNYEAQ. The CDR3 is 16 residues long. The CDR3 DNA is TGTGCCAGCAGCTTAGCATCTAGCGGGGGGGAGGGAGAGCAGTTCTTC. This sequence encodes CASSLASSGGEGEQFF.

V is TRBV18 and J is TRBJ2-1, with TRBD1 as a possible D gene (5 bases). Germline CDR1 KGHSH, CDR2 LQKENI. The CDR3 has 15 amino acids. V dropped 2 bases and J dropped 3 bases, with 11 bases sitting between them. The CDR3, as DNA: TGTGCCAGCTCACCAGGGGCGATAAACTACAATGAGCAGTTCTTC. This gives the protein CASSPGAINYNEQFF.

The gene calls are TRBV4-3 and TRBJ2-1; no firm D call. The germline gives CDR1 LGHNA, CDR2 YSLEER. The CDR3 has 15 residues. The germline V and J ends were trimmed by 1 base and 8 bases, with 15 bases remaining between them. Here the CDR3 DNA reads TGCGCCAGCAGCCAAGCCCGGACGGCGGTGGATGAGCAGTTCTTC. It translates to CASSQARTAVDEQFF.

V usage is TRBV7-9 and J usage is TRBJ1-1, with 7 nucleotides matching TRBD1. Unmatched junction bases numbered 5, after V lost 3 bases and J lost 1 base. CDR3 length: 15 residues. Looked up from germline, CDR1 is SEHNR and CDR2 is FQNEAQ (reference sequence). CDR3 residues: CASSFNRGGNTEAFF. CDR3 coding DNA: TGTGCCAGCAGCTTCAACAGGGGCGGGAACACTGAAGCTTTCTTT. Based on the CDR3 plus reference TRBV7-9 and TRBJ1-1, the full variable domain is DTGVSQNPRHKITKRGQNVTFRCDPISEHNRLYWYRQTLGQGPEFLTYFQNEAQLEKSRLLSDRFSAERPKGSFSTLEIQRTEQGDSAMYLCASSFNRGGNTEAFFGQGTRLTVV.

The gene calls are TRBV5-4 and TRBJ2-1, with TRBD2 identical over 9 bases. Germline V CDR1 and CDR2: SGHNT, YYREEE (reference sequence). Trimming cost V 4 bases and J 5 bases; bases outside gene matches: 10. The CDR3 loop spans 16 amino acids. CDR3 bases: TGTGCCAGCAGCCCTCCGGGAGCGGGGGGCCACAATGAGCAGTTCTTC. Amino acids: CASSPPGAGGHNEQFF. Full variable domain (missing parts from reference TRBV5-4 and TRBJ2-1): ETGVTQSPTHLIKTRGQQVTLRCSSQSGHNTVSWYQQALGQGPQFIFQYYREEENGRGNFPPRFSGLQFPNYSSELNVNALELDDSALYLCASSPPGAGGHNEQFFGPGTRLTVL.

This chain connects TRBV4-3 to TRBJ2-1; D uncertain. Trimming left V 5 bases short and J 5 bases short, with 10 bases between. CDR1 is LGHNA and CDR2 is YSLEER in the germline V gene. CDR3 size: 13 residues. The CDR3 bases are TGCGCCAGCAGCACGGACCTGGACAATGAGCAGTTCTTC. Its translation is CASSTDLDNEQFF.

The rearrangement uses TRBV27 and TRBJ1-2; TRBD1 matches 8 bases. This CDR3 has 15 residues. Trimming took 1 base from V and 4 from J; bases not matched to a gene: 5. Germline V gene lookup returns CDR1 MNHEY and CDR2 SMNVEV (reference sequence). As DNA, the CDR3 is TGTGCCAGCAGTTTATTTCAGGGGGCAGGCTATGGCTACACCTTC. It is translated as CASSLFQGAGYGYTF.

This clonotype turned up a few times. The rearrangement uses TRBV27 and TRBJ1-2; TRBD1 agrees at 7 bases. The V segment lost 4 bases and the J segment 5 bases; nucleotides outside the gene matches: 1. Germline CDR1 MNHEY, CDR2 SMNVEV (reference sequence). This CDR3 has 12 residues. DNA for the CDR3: TGTGCCAGCAGTTCGACAGGGTATGGCTACACCTTC. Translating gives CASSSTGYGYTF.